The 9 T cell receptor beta chains in this list originate from one sample, sequenced in a study of technical replicates of blood from several donors. Method: immunoSEQ multiplex PCR; TCRdb's copy keeps in-frame clones and lacks some. The table includes under 85,000 clones, roughly 90% detected once. The sample taken for sequencing was T cells isolated from PBMCs. The receptors were gathered from a human donor in good health.

The chain joins TRBV9 to TRBJ1-2; a possible D gene is TRBD1 (6 bases). Germline loops: CDR1 SGDLS, CDR2 YYNGEE. V was pared by 4 bases and J by 8 bases, with 12 bases between. CDR3 length equals 12 residues. CDR3 sequence reads: CASSLQGGGYTF. CDR3 sequence (DNA): TGTGCCAGCAGCCTACAGGGTGGAGGCTACACCTTC. Complete variable domain (other parts from reference TRBV9 and TRBJ1-2): DSGVTQTPKHLITATGQRVTLRCSPRSGDLSVYWYQQSLDQGLQFLIQYYNGEERAKGNILERFSAQQFPDLHSELNLSSLELGDSALYFCASSLQGGGYTFGSGTRLTVV.

The rearrangement uses TRBV7-8 and TRBJ1-3; D gene unclear. Looked up from germline, CDR1 is SGHVS and CDR2 is FQNEAQ. Trimming took off 1 base at V and 0 bases at J, with 13 bases between the two ends. This CDR3 region has 17 residues. The CDR3 bases are TGTGCCAGCAGCTTAGATTTAGGGAGGAACTCTGGAAACACCATATATTTT. It is translated as CASSLDLGRNSGNTIYF. The whole variable domain, remainder taken from reference TRBV7-8 and TRBJ1-3, is GAGVSQSPRYKVAKRGQDVALRCDPISGHVSLFWYQQALGQGPEFLTYFQNEAQLDKSGLPSDRFFAERPEGSVSTLKIQRTQQEDSAVYLCASSLDLGRNSGNTIYFGEGSWLTVV.

This chain uses TRBV11-2 with TRBJ2-3; D might be TRBD2 (6 bases). Trimming stripped 2 bases from V and 2 bases from J, with 23 bases between. There are 19 residues in the CDR3. Germline CDR1 reads SGHAT; CDR2 reads FQNNGV. The CDR3 is CASSLISPLAGRPTDTQYF. The CDR3 DNA is TGTGCCAGCAGCTTAATATCCCCACTAGCCGGGAGACCCACAGATACGCAGTATTTT. Supplemented by reference TRBV11-2 and TRBJ2-3, the full variable domain reads EAGVAQSPRYKIIEKRQSVAFWCNPISGHATLYWYQQILGQGPKLLIQFQNNGVVDDSQLPKDRFSAERLKGVDSTLKIQPAKLEDSAVYLCASSLISPLAGRPTDTQYFGPGTRLTVL.

The chain carries TRBV5-5 and TRBJ1-5; D may be TRBD1 (5 bases). Germline-derived CDR1 and CDR2 are SGHKS and YYEKEE (reference sequence). Deletions cut 0 bases from V and 5 bases from J, with 9 bases between. This CDR3 comprises 14 residues. The CDR3 spells CASSLGSGHQPQHF. DNA for the CDR3: TGTGCCAGCAGCTTGGGGTCAGGGCATCAGCCCCAGCATTTT.

V and J are TRBV7-3 and TRBJ2-2, with unresolved D. The germline V and J ends were trimmed by 2 bases and 5 bases, with 3 bases remaining between them. The CDR3 loop spans 12 amino acids. Germline V CDR1 and CDR2: SGHTA, FQGTGA. The CDR3 DNA is TGTGCCAGCAGCTTACAGACCGGGGAGCTGTTTTTT. Protein product: CASSLQTGELFF.

In nucleotides, the CDR3 is TGCGCCAGCAGCCAGGGGCGGGAGAGTAACGAGCAGTACTTC. It encodes CASSQGRESNEQYF. The chain is built from TRBV4-1 and TRBJ2-7, with 7 bases fitting TRBD2. Germline V lookup: CDR1 MGHRA, CDR2 YSYEKL. Trimming took 3 bases from V and 5 from J; bases not matched to a gene: 7. The CDR3 contains 14 residues.

V and J are TRBV4-3 and TRBJ2-1; 7 nucleotides align to TRBD2. Germline trimming cut 3 bases from V and 2 bases from J; bases unmatched to any gene: 10. Germline CDR1 and CDR2: LGHNA and YSLEER. The CDR3 loop spans 17 amino acids. This CDR3 is CASSHRPLALTYNEQFF. The DNA of the CDR3 is TGCGCCAGCAGCCACAGACCACTAGCGCTAACCTACAATGAGCAGTTCTTC.

The rearrangement joins TRBV28 to TRBJ2-1; 12 bases map to TRBD2. The J segment lost 8 bases and the V segment lost 6 bases, leaving 8 bases of the junction unmatched. This CDR3 has 15 amino acids. CDR1 is MDHEN, CDR2 SYDVKM, per germline. The DNA for the CDR3 is TGTGCCAGCAGGAATCTAGCGGGAGGGAGAGATGAGCAGTTCTTC. Protein product: CASRNLAGGRDEQFF.

The chain uses TRBV6-5 and TRBJ1-4; 7 bases are a match to TRBD1. With V trimmed by 6 bases and J by 10 bases, 11 bases remained unmatched. Germline CDR1 is MNHEY and CDR2 is SVGAGI. CDR3 size: 14 residues. The CDR3 loop is CASRETGRAGKLFF. The DNA for the CDR3 is TGTGCCAGCAGGGAGACAGGGCGCGCGGGAAAACTGTTTTTT.